The clone carrying this TCR beta chain was observed a handful of times. CDR1 DFQATT and CDR2 SNEGSKA come from the germline V gene (reference sequence). After removal of 5 bases from V and 5 bases from J, the junction contained 8 bases not matched to a gene. This CDR3 comprises 13 residues. These data originate in a study of blood T cells in healthy people across ages. A second 7 to 11 cycle PCR used barcoded and J-beta primers. Tags on each cDNA molecule came from a template-switch adaptor with 12 random nucleotides. TCRdb independently ran MiXCR on the 5' RACE reads; one entry per CDR3 protein. Among around 1,000,000 distinct CDR3 sequences listed, roughly two fifths were seen once.

This TCR was sampled from a man between 18 and 29 years old in good health. The sequencing input was blood. This chain joins TRBV20-1 and TRBJ1-2; 7 nucleotides align to TRBD1. This CDR3 is CSARRTGGYGYTF. In DNA, the CDR3 is TGCAGTGCTCGAAGGACAGGAGGATATGGCTACACCTTC.